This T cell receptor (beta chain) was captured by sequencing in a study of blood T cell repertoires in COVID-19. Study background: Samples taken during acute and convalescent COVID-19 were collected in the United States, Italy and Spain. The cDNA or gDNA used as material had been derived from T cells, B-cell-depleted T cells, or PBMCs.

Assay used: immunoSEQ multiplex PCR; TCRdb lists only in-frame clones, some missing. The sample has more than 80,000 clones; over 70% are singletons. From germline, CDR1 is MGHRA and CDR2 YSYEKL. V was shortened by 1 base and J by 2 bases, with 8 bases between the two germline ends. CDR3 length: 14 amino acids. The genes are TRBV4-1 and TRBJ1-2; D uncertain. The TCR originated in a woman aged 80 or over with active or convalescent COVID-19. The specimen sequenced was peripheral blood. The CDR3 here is CASSQAVLNYGYTF. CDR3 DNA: TGCGCCAGCAGCCAAGCGGTCCTGAACTATGGCTACACCTTC.